These 21 T cell receptor beta chains share one sample of origin, sequenced in a study of blood T cells in healthy people across ages. Next came a second PCR, run for about 6 to 12 cycles, which used a sample-barcoded 5' primer along with a J-beta primer mix. Each CDR3 protein gets one entry after TCRdb re-called the 5' RACE reads with MiXCR. Here the sample spans approximately 1.5 million distinct CDR3 sequences, 35% to 45% being singletons. Sequencing used blood. Receptors originate from a woman aged 18 to 35 in good health.

This clonotype was detected ten times or more. The chain is built from TRBV20-1 and TRBJ2-7, with 7 positions matching TRBD1. This CDR3 region has 14 residues. Germline V gives CDR1 DFQATT, CDR2 SNEGSKA (reference sequence). The trim removed 7 bases at V and 1 base at J, leaving 10 bases unmatched. The CDR3 protein is CSVRGQTTSYEQYF. In DNA, the CDR3 is TGCAGTGTTAGGGGACAGACGACTTCCTACGAGCAGTACTTC.

V and J are TRBV20-1 and TRBJ1-4; D not certain. The CDR3 is 15 residues long. V dropped 4 bases and J dropped 0 bases, with 12 bases sitting between them. Per germline, CDR1 DFQATT and CDR2 SNEGSKA (reference sequence). The CDR3 here is CSATFARATNEKLFF. The CDR3 bases are TGCAGTGCTACGTTTGCCCGAGCAACTAATGAAAAACTGTTTTTT.

This clonotype was seen a few times. This sequence joins TRBV4-1 and TRBJ2-7; TRBD2 might be the D (5 bases). CDR3 length: 16 residues. Germline CDR1 is MGHRA and CDR2 is YSYEKL. V lost 1 base, J lost 3 bases, and 16 bases lay in between. In DNA form, the CDR3 reads TGCGCCAGCAGCCAAGTAATCCGGGATAACGACTACGAGCAGTACTTC. It codes for CASSQVIRDNDYEQYF.

In this sample, this clonotype turned up a few times. This rearrangement joins TRBV20-1 to TRBJ2-1, with 8 nucleotides matching TRBD2. V lost 1 base and J lost 6; bases outside the gene matches: 14. CDR3 length equals 17 residues. CDR1 is DFQATT and CDR2 is SNEGSKA in the germline V gene (reference sequence). CDR3 in DNA: TGCAGTGCTAGAGGTCTAGCGGGTGATGAATCCCGCAATGAGCAGTTCTTC. Translating gives CSARGLAGDESRNEQFF.

Regarding this clonotype: The junction departs from the called germline gene at one end, perhaps through a read error. The genes are TRBV7-2 and TRBJ1-5; D is possibly TRBD1 (5 bases). The germline gives CDR1 SGHTA, CDR2 FQGNSA. CDR3 length: 15 amino acids. The CDR3 reads CAGSLATASNQPQHF. The CDR3 DNA reads TGTGCCGGCAGCTTAGCGACAGCAAGCAATCAGCCCCAGCATTTT.

This clonotype occurred a few times. The gene calls are TRBV7-9 and TRBJ1-2, with no clear D. The CDR3 has 16 residues. Trimming took 4 bases from V and 2 from J, leaving 17 bases between them. Germline loops: CDR1 SEHNR, CDR2 FQNEAQ (reference sequence). The CDR3 sequence is CASSSTDGLLNYGYTF. CDR3 nucleotide sequence: TGTGCCAGCAGCTCAACGGACGGTCTTTTGAACTATGGCTACACCTTC.

This clonotype was seen a few times. J is TRBJ2-3 and V is TRBV7-9, with D unclear. V was pared by 3 bases and J by 4 bases, with 14 bases between. The CDR3 is made up of 15 amino acids. Germline V gene data show CDR1 as SEHNR and CDR2 as FQNEAQ (reference sequence). CDR3 protein: CASSFLGSSSDTQYF. In DNA form, the CDR3 reads TGTGCCAGCAGCTTCCTGGGCTCTAGTTCAGATACGCAGTATTTT.

About this clonotype itself: Germline and junction disagree at one end, which may indicate a read error. The chain has TRBV5-1 and TRBJ2-7; maybe TRBD1 (6 bases). Germline V lookup: CDR1 SGHRS, CDR2 YFSETQ. This CDR3 is 14 amino acids long. CDR3 amino acids: CTSSRWEGGYEQYF. The CDR3, as DNA: TGCACCAGCAGCCGGTGGGAAGGGGGCTACGAGCAGTACTTC.

This clonotype was observed a few times. The rearrangement links TRBV6-2 or TRBV6-3 to TRBJ1-2; no clear D. The CDR3 consists of 14 residues. Germline assignment: CDR1 MNHEY and CDR2 SVGEGT. Trimming stripped 6 bases from V and 4 bases from J, with 15 bases between. The CDR3 loop is CASRTGKLFYGYTF. CDR3 DNA sequence: TGTGCCAGCAGAACGGGCAAACTTTTCTATGGCTACACCTTC.

This clonotype appeared a few times. The V and J genes are TRBV9 and TRBJ2-1, with a tentative D call TRBD2 (7 bases). Trimming stripped 0 bases from V and 4 bases from J, with 11 bases between. CDR3 length: 15 amino acids. Germline assignment: CDR1 SGDLS and CDR2 YYNGEE. CDR3: CASSVVGGRYNEQFF. The CDR3 nucleotides are TGTGCCAGCAGCGTAGTGGGGGGGCGGTACAATGAGCAGTTCTTC.

CDR3 residues: CASSYRGFNNQPQHF. The CDR3 nucleotides read TGTGCCAGCAGCTACAGGGGGTTTAACAATCAGCCCCAGCATTTT. This sequence joins TRBV7-2 and TRBJ1-5; 8 positions agree with TRBD1. The CDR3 covers 15 residues. Germline V gives CDR1 SGHTA, CDR2 FQGNSA. With V trimmed by 4 bases and J by 3 bases, 5 bases remained unmatched.

V usage is TRBV7-2 and J usage is TRBJ1-5; perhaps TRBD1 as D (6 bases). The germline V gene has CDR1 SGHTA and CDR2 FQGNSA. This CDR3 is 15 amino acids long. V shed 0 bases and J shed 7 bases, with 13 bases lying between them. The CDR3 reads CASSLAGGRGQPQHF. The CDR3 coding sequence is TGTGCCAGCAGCTTAGCAGGGGGAAGAGGGCAGCCCCAGCATTTT.

This clonotype was seen a handful of times. V is TRBV19 and J is TRBJ1-5; TRBD1 agrees at 7 bases. Trimming at V came to 0 bases and at J to 2 bases, leaving 4 bases not matched to a gene. The CDR3 sequence is 16 residues long. From germline, CDR1 is LNHDA and CDR2 SQIVND (reference sequence). The CDR3 loop reads CASSIDDRARNQPQHF. CDR3 DNA sequence: TGTGCCAGTAGTATAGATGACAGGGCGCGCAATCAGCCCCAGCATTTT.

The gene calls are TRBV29-1 and TRBJ2-5; no firm D call. CDR1 and CDR2 from the germline V gene are SQVTM and ANQGSEA. This CDR3 contains 12 residues. V was clipped by 3 bases and J by 1 base, with 6 bases between them. CDR3 protein: CSVDRSQETQYF. DNA for the CDR3: TGCAGCGTTGACCGGTCCCAAGAGACCCAGTACTTC.

This chain connects TRBV27 to TRBJ1-5, with D tentatively TRBD1 (6 bases). Germline V gene lookup returns CDR1 MNHEY and CDR2 SMNVEV (reference sequence). V dropped 2 bases and J dropped 0 bases, with 11 bases sitting between them. There are 16 residues in the CDR3. The chain's CDR3 is CASSLGGAVSNQPQHF. As DNA, the CDR3 is TGTGCCAGCAGTTTAGGGGGCGCCGTTAGCAATCAGCCCCAGCATTTT.

The gene calls are TRBV25-1 and TRBJ1-5; D not resolved. The CDR3 has 14 amino acids. V shed 4 bases and J shed 7 bases, with 14 bases lying between them. The germline V gene has CDR1 MGHDK and CDR2 SYGVNS. The CDR3 sequence is CASSGLRHRQPQHF. DNA for the CDR3: TGTGCCAGCAGTGGATTGAGGCATAGACAGCCCCAGCATTTT.

The chain joins TRBV12-5 to TRBJ2-5; D is possibly TRBD2 (5 bases). Trimming shortened V by 6 bases and J by 5 bases, and 13 bases separated the two germline ends. CDR1 LGHNT and CDR2 FRNRAP come from the germline V gene. The CDR3 runs 13 residues. In DNA, the CDR3 is TGTGCTAGTGGGCTCGGACTGGAGGAGACCCAGTACTTC. Protein: CASGLGLEETQYF.

Comments on this clonotype: The junction and the germline gene differ at one end; a read error may be behind it. The gene calls are TRBV6-5 and TRBJ2-1; TRBD1 might be the D (8 bases). Germline loops: CDR1 MNHEY, CDR2 SVGAGI. The CDR3 runs 17 residues. The CDR3 spells CASSFAGRAGGSNDQFF. In nucleotides, the CDR3 is TGTGCCAGCAGTTTCGCGGGGAGGGCAGGGGGCTCGAATGACCAGTTCTTC.

The chain joins TRBV20-1 to TRBJ1-2, with a possible D match to TRBD1 (5 bases). The V end lost 0 bases, the J end lost 5 bases, and 19 bases lay between the germline ends. Germline loops: CDR1 DFQATT, CDR2 SNEGSKA (reference sequence). This CDR3 has 16 residues. The CDR3 loop reads CSARDLPTVGHYGYTF. The CDR3 region has the DNA TGCAGTGCTAGAGACCTGCCGACAGTAGGCCATTATGGCTACACCTTC.

V gene TRBV4-1 combines with J gene TRBJ2-5, with D perhaps matching TRBD1 (6 bases). Trimming took off 0 bases at V and 11 bases at J, with 25 bases between the two ends. Germline CDR1 and CDR2: MGHRA and YSYEKL. This CDR3 contains 17 residues. The CDR3: CASSQDPPGTPQNEQYF. For the CDR3, the DNA is TGCGCCAGCAGCCAAGACCCCCCAGGGACACCCCAGAATGAACAGTACTTC.

J is TRBJ2-5 and V is TRBV18; TRBD2 aligns across 8 bases. Germline CDR1 reads KGHSH; CDR2 reads LQKENI. This CDR3 region has 17 residues. The ends lost 1 base at V and 11 bases at J; junction bases unmatched: 18. The CDR3 DNA reads TGTGCCAGCTCACCACTAGCTCCCCAGCGGGGGATCAATGAGCAGTACTTC. This sequence encodes CASSPLAPQRGINEQYF. The entire variable domain, with the rest obtained from reference TRBV18 and TRBJ2-5, is as follows: NAGVMQNPRHLVRRRGQEARLRCSPMKGHSHVYWYRQLPEEGLKFMVYLQKENIIDESGMPKERFSAEFPKEGPSILRIQQVVRGDSAAYFCASSPLAPQRGINEQYFGPGTRLLVL.